This T cell receptor beta chain was sequenced during a study of PD-1 blockade in classical Hodgkin lymphoma. The table came from immunoSEQ multiplex PCR; TCRdb's copy has only in-frame clones and leaves some out. The sample includes about 98,000 clones, roughly 81% of them seen just once. CDR3 length: 14 amino acids. Germline CDR1 SQVTM, CDR2 ANQGSEA. The germline V and J ends were trimmed by 7 bases and 2 bases, with 15 bases remaining between them. Every patient was affected by relapse after autologous stem cell transplantation, while exposure to brentuximab vedotin was not uniform. The receptor was derived from a human donor with classical Hodgkin lymphoma. The sequences come from peripheral blood mononuclear cells (PBMCs), collected before the second cycle of nivolumab. The V and J genes are TRBV29-1 and TRBJ2-1; D possibly corresponds to TRBD2 (5 bases). The CDR3 sequence: CSGTYWRTYNEQFF. The CDR3 bases are TGCAGCGGAACCTATTGGAGGACCTACAATGAGCAGTTCTTC.